A selection of T cell receptor beta chains follows, all from one sample in a study of shared clonotypes between healthy human individuals. Clones were sequenced by immunoSEQ multiplex PCR, and TCRdb holds only the in-frame ones, with some missing. The table includes more than 450,000 clones, approximately 79% detected once. The sample was PBMCs. Every receptor here comes from a woman in her thirties or forties in good health. Some clones in this sample may be carry-over from other donors' samples. The CDR3 runs from the conserved cysteine through the conserved F or W. D genes are given only for firm matches. Clone size appears in some rows only: once, few, many, or a class for an expanded clone.

V gene	J gene	clone size	D gene	CDR3 DNA	CDR3 protein
TRBV29-1	TRBJ1-1	.	TRBD1	TGCAGCGTCTGCACAGGGGGTGGGACTGAAGCTTTCTTT	CSVCTGGGTEAFF
TRBV6-6	TRBJ1-1	.	.	TGTGCCAGCAGTTACTCGATTGGCGAAGCTTTCTTT	CASSYSIGEAFF
TRBV7-9	TRBJ1-4	.	.	TGTGCCAGCAGCTTACAGCGGGGGGGGTTTGGTGAAAAACTGTTTTTT	CASSLQRGGFGEKLFF
TRBV15	TRBJ2-1	.	.	TGTGCCACCTCCTCTCTGGGTCGGAGCTCCTACAATGAGCAGTTCTTC	CATSSLGRSSYNEQFF
TRBV30	TRBJ1-2	few	TRBD1	TGTGCCTGTCTCGACAGGGGGAACTATGGCTACACCTTC	CACLDRGNYGYTF
TRBV18	TRBJ1-1	once	.	TGTGCCAGCTCACGGGAGGGGCAGGCTGGTACGTCTGAAGCTTTCTTT	CASSREGQAGTSEAFF
TRBV5-1	TRBJ2-7	.	.	TGCGCCAGCAGCTTACAGACAGGAACCTACGAGCAGTACTTC	CASSLQTGTYEQYF
TRBV7-3	TRBJ1-1	.	.	TGTGCCAGCAGCTTATCGGATGCAGGCACTGAAGCTTTCTTT	CASSLSDAGTEAFF
TRBV2	TRBJ2-7	.	.	TGTGCCAGCAGTGAAAACTACAGCTCCTACGAGCAGTACTTC	CASSENYSSYEQYF
TRBV11-3	TRBJ2-3	.	.	TGTGCCAGCAGCGCAGACGGATTATTAGATACGCAGTATTTT	CASSADGLLDTQYF
TRBV19	TRBJ2-7	few	TRBD1	TGTGCCAGTAGTATCCGGACAGGGAATTACGAGCAGTACTTC	CASSIRTGNYEQYF
TRBV5-4	TRBJ1-4	once	.	TGCGCCAGCAGCCAAGGTCGGGTCGTCACTAATGAAAAACTGTTTTTT	CASSQGRVVTNEKLFF
TRBV7-9	TRBJ2-5	.	.	TGTGCCAGCAGCAGGGGCGGGCAGGGGATTTCCAAGACCCAGTACTTC	CASSRGGQGISKTQYF
TRBV5-1	TRBJ1-1	once	.	TGCGCCAGCAGCTTGGTTAGCCCTGGGAGGACTGAAGCTTTCTTT	CASSLVSPGRTEAFF
TRBV27	TRBJ2-7	.	.	TGTGCCAGCAGAGGGGACGGATATACCTACGAGCAGTACTTC	CASRGDGYTYEQYF
TRBV5-1	TRBJ1-2	.	.	TGCGCCAGCAGCCTTGGGGAGTTCTATGGCTACACCTTC	CASSLGEFYGYTF
TRBV6-1	TRBJ2-1	.	.	TGTGCCAGCAGTGTAGTGACCCCTCGAACCCAATTCGAGAATGAGCAGTTCTTC	CASSVVTPRTQFENEQFF
TRBV29-1	TRBJ2-1	.	.	TGCAGCGTTGTGGGGGGCCGGTTACCCTACAATGAGCAGTTCTTC	CSVVGGRLPYNEQFF
TRBV11-3	TRBJ2-7	.	TRBD2	TGTGCCAGCAGGAGAGGTACTAGCGCCTACTACGAGCAGTACTTC	CASRRGTSAYYEQYF
TRBV11-2	TRBJ2-1	few	.	TGTGCCAGCAGCTTAGGCCCTTTGGAGTCCGGGGAGCAGTTCTTC	CASSLGPLESGEQFF
TRBV10-3	TRBJ2-1	.	TRBD2	TGTGCCATCAGTCCCCAAACGACTAGCGGGGGGGAGCAGTTCTTC	CAISPQTTSGGEQFF